The clone carrying this T cell receptor beta chain was picked up a small number of times. TCRdb called the RT-PCR reads again in MiXCR, with one record for every CDR3 protein. The table has about 540,000 distinct CDR3 sequences, approximately 24% seen once; the top ten hold 2.5% to 3%. This sample is drawn from a study of response to subunit inactivated influenza vaccine. These records were also assigned to another study, of T cells expressing NK-cell markers. As that study records: 5'RACE template switching built TCR beta cDNA with unique molecular identifiers. The TCR beta repertoires originated in sorted CD3+CD56+NKG2C+, CD3+CD56+NKG2C- and CD3+CD56-NKG2C+ T cells. In a handful of donors, dominant NKG2C+ clonotypes were roughly 1.0-8% of CD8+ T cells. Several donors likewise had their CD3+CD56-NKG2C+ fraction led by these clonotypes.

Material: CD4+ T cells sorted from PBMCs, obtained roughly 12 days after vaccination. This clonotype was sampled from a man over 45 who received an inactivated influenza vaccine.

The CDR3 region is CASSLDPGSSGNTIYF. The CDR3 bases are TGCGCCAGCAGCTTGGATCCGGGAAGCTCTGGAAACACCATATATTTT. The chain recombines TRBV5-1 with TRBJ1-3, with D hard to call. V lost 0 bases and J 0 bases, leaving 10 bases between the germline ends. Germline V lookup: CDR1 SGHRS, CDR2 YFSETQ. This CDR3 has 16 amino acids.